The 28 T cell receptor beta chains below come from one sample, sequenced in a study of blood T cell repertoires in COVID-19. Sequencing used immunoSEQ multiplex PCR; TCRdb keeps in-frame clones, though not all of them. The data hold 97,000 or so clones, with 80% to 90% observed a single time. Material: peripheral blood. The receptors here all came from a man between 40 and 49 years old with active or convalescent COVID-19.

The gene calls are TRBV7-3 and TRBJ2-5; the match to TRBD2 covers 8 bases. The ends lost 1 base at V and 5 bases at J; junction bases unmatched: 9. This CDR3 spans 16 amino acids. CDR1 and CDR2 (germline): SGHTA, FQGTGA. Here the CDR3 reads CASSLKPGGARETQYF. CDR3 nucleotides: TGTGCCAGCAGCTTAAAGCCCGGGGGGGCCCGGGAGACCCAGTACTTC. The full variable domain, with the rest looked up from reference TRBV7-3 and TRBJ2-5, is GAGVSQTPSNKVTEKGKYVELRCDPISGHTALYWYRQSLGQGPEFLIYFQGTGAADDSGLPNDRFFAVRPEGSVSTLKIQRTERGDSAVYLCASSLKPGGARETQYFGPGTRLLVL.

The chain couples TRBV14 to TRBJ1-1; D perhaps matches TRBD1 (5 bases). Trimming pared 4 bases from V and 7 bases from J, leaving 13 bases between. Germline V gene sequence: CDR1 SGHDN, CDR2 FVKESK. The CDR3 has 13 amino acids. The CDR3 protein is CASSRLPGGEAFF. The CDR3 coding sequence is TGTGCCAGCAGCCGATTACCCGGGGGTGAAGCTTTCTTT.

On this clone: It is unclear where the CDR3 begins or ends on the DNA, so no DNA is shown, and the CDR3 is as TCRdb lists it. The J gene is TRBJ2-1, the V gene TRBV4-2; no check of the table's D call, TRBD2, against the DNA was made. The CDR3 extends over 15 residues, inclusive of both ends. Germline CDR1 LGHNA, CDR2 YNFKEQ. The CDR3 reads CASTSGVGSYNEQFF.

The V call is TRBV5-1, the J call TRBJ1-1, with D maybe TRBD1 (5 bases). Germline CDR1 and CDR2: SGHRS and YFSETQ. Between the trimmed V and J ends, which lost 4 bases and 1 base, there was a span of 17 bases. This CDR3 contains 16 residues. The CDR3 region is CASSRDGGQGNTEAFF. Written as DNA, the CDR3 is TGCGCCAGCAGCCGGGACGGAGGGCAAGGGAACACTGAAGCTTTCTTT.

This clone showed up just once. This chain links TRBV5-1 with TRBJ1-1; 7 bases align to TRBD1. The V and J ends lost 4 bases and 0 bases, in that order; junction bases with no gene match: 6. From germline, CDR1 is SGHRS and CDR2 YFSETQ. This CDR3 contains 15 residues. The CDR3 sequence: CASSEGGGLNTEAFF. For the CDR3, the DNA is TGCGCCAGCAGCGAAGGAGGGGGCTTGAACACTGAAGCTTTCTTT.

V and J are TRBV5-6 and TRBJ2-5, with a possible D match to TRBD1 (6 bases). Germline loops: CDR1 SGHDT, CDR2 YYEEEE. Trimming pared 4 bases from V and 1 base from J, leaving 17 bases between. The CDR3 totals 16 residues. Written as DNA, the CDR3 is TGTGCCAGCAGCATCCGACAGGAGCCCTTCCAAGAGACCCAGTACTTC. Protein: CASSIRQEPFQETQYF.

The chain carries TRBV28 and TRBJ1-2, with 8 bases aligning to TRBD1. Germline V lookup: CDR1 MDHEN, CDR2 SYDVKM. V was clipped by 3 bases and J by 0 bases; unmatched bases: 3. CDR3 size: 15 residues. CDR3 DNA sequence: TGTGCCAGCAGTTTCGCAGGGGGCTCTAACTATGGCTACACCTTC. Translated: CASSFAGGSNYGYTF.

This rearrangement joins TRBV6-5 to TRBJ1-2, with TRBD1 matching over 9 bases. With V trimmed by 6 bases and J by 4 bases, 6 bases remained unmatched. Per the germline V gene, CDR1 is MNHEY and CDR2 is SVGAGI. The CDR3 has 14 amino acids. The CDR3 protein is CASRGTGPSYGYTF. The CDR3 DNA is TGTGCCAGCAGGGGGACAGGGCCCAGCTATGGCTACACCTTC.

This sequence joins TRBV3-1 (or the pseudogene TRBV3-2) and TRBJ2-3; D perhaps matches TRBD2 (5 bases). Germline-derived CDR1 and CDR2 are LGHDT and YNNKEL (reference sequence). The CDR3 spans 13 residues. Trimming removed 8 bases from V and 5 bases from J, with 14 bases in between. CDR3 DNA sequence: TGTGCCAGCCTAGACTATCGACGAGATACGCAGTATTTT. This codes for CASLDYRRDTQYF.

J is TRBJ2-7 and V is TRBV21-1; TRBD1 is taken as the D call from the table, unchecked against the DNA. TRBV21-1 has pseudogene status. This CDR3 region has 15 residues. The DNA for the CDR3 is TGTGCCAGCAGCATCATCCGGGACAGGTCCCACGAGCAGTACTTC. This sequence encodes CASSIIRDRSHEQYF.

Here the CDR3 reads CASRTVNINYGYTF. CDR3 bases: TGTGCCAGCAGGACAGTAAACATAAACTATGGCTACACCTTC. The chain couples TRBV6-6 to TRBJ1-2; weak D call: TRBD1 (5 bases). Germline loops: CDR1 MNHNY, CDR2 SVGAGI (reference sequence). CDR3 length: 14 amino acids. V dropped 6 bases and J dropped 2 bases, with 13 bases sitting between them.

The DNA of the CDR3 is TGTGCCAGCAGCCCGACAGGGGGCTCGGATACGCAGTATTTT. This gives the protein CASSPTGGSDTQYF. The chain employs TRBV7-7 and TRBJ2-3, with 10 bases identical to TRBD1. Unmatched junction bases numbered 5, after V lost 5 bases and J lost 6 bases. The length of the CDR3 is 14 residues. Germline V CDR1 and CDR2: SSHAT, FNYEAQ (reference sequence).

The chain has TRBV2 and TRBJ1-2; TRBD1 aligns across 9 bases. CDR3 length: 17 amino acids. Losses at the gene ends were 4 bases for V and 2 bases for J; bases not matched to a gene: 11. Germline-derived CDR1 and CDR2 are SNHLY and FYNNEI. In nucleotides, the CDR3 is TGTGCCAGCAGTGCATACGGGACAGGGATCGGAAACTATGGCTACACCTTC. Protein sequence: CASSAYGTGIGNYGYTF.

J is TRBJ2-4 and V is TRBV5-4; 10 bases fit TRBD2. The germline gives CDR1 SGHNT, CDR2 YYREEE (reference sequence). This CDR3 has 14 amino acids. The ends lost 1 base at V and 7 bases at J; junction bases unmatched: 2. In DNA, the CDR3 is TGTGCCAGCAGCTTGACTAGCGGGGAGAACATTCAGTACTTC. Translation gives CASSLTSGENIQYF.

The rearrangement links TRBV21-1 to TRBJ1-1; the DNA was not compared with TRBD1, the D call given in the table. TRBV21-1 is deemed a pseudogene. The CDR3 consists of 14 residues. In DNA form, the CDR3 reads TGTGCCAGCAGCCCAACCCCAGGGCGCACTGAAGCTTTCTTT. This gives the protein CASSPTPGRTEAFF.

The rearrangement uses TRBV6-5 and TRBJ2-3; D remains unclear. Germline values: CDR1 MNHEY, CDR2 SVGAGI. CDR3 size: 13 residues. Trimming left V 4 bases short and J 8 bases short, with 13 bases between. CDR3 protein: CASSFSRSGTQYF. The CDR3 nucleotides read TGTGCCAGCAGTTTCTCTAGGAGTGGTACGCAGTATTTT.

CDR3 amino acids: CASSDPGTGRYEQYF. The CDR3 DNA reads as TGTGCCAGCAGTGATCCCGGGACAGGGCGTTACGAGCAGTACTTC. The rearrangement uses TRBV6-2 or TRBV6-3 and TRBJ2-7; TRBD1 matches at 9 bases. Germline V gene data show CDR1 as MNHEY and CDR2 as SVGEGT. The CDR3 extends over 15 amino acids. V lost 5 bases and J lost 4; bases outside the gene matches: 9.

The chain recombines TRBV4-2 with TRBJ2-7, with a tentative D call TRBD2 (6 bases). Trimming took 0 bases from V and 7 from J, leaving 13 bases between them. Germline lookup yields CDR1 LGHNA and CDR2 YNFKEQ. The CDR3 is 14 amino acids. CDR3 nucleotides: TGTGCCAGCAGCCAAGAAGTCGGGGCGGGGGAGCAGTACTTC. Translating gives CASSQEVGAGEQYF.

CDR3 nucleotide sequence: TGTGCCAGCAGAAACCCGGGGACAGGGGTCGATGGCTACACCTTC. Translated: CASRNPGTGVDGYTF. The rearrangement links TRBV7-3 to TRBJ1-2, with 10 nucleotides matching TRBD1. Germline loops: CDR1 SGHTA, CDR2 FQGTGA. CDR3 size: 15 residues. With 6 bases clipped from V and 6 bases from J, the junction kept 10 bases outside the gene matches.

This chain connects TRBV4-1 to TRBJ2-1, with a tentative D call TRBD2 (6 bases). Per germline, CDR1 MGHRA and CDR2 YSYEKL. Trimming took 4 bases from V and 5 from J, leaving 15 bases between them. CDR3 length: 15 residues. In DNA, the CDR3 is TGCGCCAGCAGCCGAGACAGCGGGCCCAACAATGAGCAGTTCTTC. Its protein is CASSRDSGPNNEQFF.

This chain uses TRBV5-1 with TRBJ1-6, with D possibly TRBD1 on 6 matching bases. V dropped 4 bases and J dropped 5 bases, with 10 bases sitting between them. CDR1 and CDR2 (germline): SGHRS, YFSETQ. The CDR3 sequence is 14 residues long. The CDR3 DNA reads TGCGCCAGCAGCGTAACAGGGAATAATTCACCCCTCCACTTT. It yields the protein CASSVTGNNSPLHF.

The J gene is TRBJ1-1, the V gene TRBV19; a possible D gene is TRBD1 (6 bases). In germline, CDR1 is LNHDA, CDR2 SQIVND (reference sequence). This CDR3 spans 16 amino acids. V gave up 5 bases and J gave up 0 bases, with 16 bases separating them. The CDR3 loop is CASSARMGAMNTEAFF. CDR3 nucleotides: TGTGCCAGTAGTGCCCGTATGGGGGCAATGAACACTGAAGCTTTCTTT.

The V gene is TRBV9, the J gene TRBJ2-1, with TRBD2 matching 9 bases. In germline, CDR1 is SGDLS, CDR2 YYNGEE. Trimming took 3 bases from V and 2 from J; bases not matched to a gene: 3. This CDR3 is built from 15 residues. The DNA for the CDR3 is TGTGCCAGCAGCGCTAGCGGGACAACCTACAATGAGCAGTTCTTC. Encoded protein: CASSASGTTYNEQFF.

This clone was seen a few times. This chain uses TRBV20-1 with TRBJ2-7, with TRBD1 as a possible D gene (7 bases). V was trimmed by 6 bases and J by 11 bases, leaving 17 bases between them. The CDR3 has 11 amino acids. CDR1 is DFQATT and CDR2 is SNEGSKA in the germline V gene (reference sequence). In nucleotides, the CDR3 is TGCAGTGCCCACCGAGACAGGGAGGAGTACTTC. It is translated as CSAHRDREEYF.

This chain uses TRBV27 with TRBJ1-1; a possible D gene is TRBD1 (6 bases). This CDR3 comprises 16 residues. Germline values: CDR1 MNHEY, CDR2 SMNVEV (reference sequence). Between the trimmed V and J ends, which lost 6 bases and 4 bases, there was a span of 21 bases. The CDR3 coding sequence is TGTGCCAGCAGGTTGGACAGAGGACGGGTGGGCACTGAAGCTTTCTTT. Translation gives CASRLDRGRVGTEAFF.

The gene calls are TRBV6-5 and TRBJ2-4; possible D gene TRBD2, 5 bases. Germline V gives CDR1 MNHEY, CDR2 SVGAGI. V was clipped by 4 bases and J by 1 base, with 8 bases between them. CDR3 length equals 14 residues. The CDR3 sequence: CASSLIAAKNIQYF. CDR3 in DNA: TGTGCCAGCAGTTTAATAGCGGCCAAAAACATTCAGTACTTC.

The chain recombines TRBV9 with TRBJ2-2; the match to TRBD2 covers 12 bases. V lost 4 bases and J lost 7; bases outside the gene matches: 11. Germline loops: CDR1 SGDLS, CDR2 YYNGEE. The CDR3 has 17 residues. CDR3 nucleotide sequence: TGTGCCAGCAGCCGGACTAGCGGGGCTTCTCTTGGCGGGGAGCTGTTTTTT. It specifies CASSRTSGASLGGELFF.

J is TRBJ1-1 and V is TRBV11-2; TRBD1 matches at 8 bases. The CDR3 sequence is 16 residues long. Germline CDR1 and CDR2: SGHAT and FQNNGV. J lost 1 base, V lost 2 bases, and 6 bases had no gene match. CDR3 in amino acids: CASSLPRQGRNTEAFF. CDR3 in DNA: TGTGCCAGCAGCTTACCTAGACAGGGGAGGAACACTGAAGCTTTCTTT.